This T cell receptor beta chain was documented in a study of blood T cell repertoires in COVID-19. At the level of the study: Donors in the United States, Italy and Spain gave samples during acute or convalescent COVID-19. T cells, B-cell-depleted T cells, or PBMCs supplied cDNA or gDNA.

The CDR3 length is 12 residues. CDR1 is LNHDA, CDR2 SQIVND, per germline (reference sequence). Trimming removed 5 bases from V and 5 bases from J, with 7 bases in between. TCRdb keeps only in-frame clones here, not all; method: immunoSEQ multiplex PCR. This repertoire shows approximately 270,000 clones, 87% found once; its top ten account for under 4%. Sequencing used peripheral blood. The source of this sequence is a man younger than 30 with active or convalescent COVID-19. This chain links TRBV19 with TRBJ1-5, with D unclear. The CDR3 coding sequence is TGTGCCAGTAGTTATCTAGATCAGCCCCAGCATTTT. It translates to CASSYLDQPQHF.